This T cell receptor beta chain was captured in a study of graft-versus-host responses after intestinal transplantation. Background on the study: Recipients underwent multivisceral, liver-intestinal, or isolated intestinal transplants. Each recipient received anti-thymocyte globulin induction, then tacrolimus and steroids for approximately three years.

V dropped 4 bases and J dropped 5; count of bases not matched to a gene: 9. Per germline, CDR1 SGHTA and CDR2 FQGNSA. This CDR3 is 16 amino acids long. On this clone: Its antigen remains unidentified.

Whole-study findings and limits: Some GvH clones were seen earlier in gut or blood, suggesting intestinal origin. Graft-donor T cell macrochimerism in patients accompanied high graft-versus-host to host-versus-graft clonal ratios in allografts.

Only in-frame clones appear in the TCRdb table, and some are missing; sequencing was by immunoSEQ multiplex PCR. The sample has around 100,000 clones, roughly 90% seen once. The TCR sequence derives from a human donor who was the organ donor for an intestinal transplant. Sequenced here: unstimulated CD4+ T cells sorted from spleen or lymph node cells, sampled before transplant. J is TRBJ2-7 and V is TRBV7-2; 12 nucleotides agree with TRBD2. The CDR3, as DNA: TGTGCCAGCAGCTCAAGGGGACTAGCGGGCAAGAACGAGCAGTACTTC. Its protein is CASSSRGLAGKNEQYF.